These 7 T cell receptor beta chains originate from one sample sequenced in a study of T cell responses to AZD1222 COVID-19 vaccine listed by TCRdb under 2021. The library was produced with the immunoSEQ multiplex PCR assay. TCRdb's version of the immuneACCESS table is confined to in-frame rearrangements and falls short of the full clone set. An unresolved V gene accounts for under half of the shortfall where checked; the remainder is of unknown origin. The sample table contains around 59,000 clones; only one count was recorded for roughly nine tenths of them. The top ten hold 5.5% to 7% of the sample. Reading the label with the study, this specimen's time point is: about 28 days (+/-7) after the second vaccine dose. The sample consisted of peripheral blood, taken 28 days after the second AZD1222 dose. All receptors derive from an adult who received the AZD1222 COVID-19 vaccine.

The chain is built from TRBV6-5 and TRBJ2-7; D call uncertain. Germline CDR1 and CDR2: MNHEY and SVGAGI. The V end was cut by 7 bases, the J end by 6 bases, with 13 bases between. The CDR3 spans 12 residues. The CDR3 reads CASTEFLSEQYF. For the CDR3, the DNA is TGTGCCAGCACGGAGTTCCTTTCCGAGCAGTACTTC.

CDR3 coding DNA: TGTGCCAGCAGTCTGGATTGGGCGGGCGGGTGGAACAATGAGCAGTTCTTC. Amino acid sequence: CASSLDWAGGWNNEQFF. V and J are TRBV3-1 (or the pseudogene TRBV3-2) and TRBJ2-1, with D perhaps matching TRBD2 (5 bases). The CDR3 runs to 17 residues. Germline loops: CDR1 LGHDT, CDR2 YNNKEL (reference sequence). V gave up 6 bases and J gave up 5 bases, with 23 bases separating them.

The chain recombines TRBV13 with TRBJ1-2; tentatively, D is TRBD1 (5 bases). The CDR3 has 15 amino acids. CDR1 PRHDT and CDR2 FYEKMQ come from the germline V gene (reference sequence). The V and J ends lost 0 bases and 4 bases respectively, with 12 bases between them. The DNA of the CDR3 is TGTGCCAGCAGCTTAGGACAGGTCGCCGTCTATGGCTACACCTTC. This sequence encodes CASSLGQVAVYGYTF.

The chain uses TRBV5-1 and TRBJ2-6, with no clear D. Deletions cut 4 bases from V and 2 bases from J, with 13 bases between. The CDR3 covers 16 residues. Germline CDR1 is SGHRS and CDR2 is YFSETQ. CDR3 loop: CASSPSIGAGANVLTF. The CDR3 region has the DNA TGCGCCAGCAGCCCCTCGATTGGCGCTGGGGCCAACGTCCTGACTTTC.

This sequence joins TRBV12-3 or TRBV12-4 and TRBJ1-4; no reliable D call. V lost 1 base to trimming and J lost 10 bases, with 4 bases between them. This CDR3 has 11 residues. CDR3 sequence: CASSLGGKLFF. Here the CDR3 DNA reads TGTGCCAGCAGTTTAGGGGGAAAACTGTTTTTT.

The rearrangement joins TRBV6-5 to TRBJ2-5; D perhaps matches TRBD2 (5 bases). V was pared by 9 bases and J by 4 bases, with 15 bases between. Per germline, CDR1 MNHEY and CDR2 SVGAGI. This CDR3 contains 13 residues. In DNA form, the CDR3 reads TGTGCCAGGAGCTCGGGGTTAGCAGAGACCCAGTACTTC. It translates to CARSSGLAETQYF.

This chain links TRBV4-3 with TRBJ1-2, with a possible D match to TRBD1 (6 bases). The CDR3 is 14 residues long. Germline CDR1 reads LGHNA; CDR2 reads YSLEER. V dropped 4 bases and J dropped 4 bases, with 13 bases sitting between them. CDR3: CASSPTGFLYGYTF. CDR3 bases: TGCGCCAGCAGCCCTACAGGGTTCCTCTATGGCTACACCTTC.